This T cell receptor (beta chain) came from a study of technical replicates of blood from a few donors. The CDR3 runs 14 residues. With V trimmed by 6 bases and J by 1 base, 4 bases remained unmatched. In germline, CDR1 is MNHEY, CDR2 SVGAGI. Profiled with immunoSEQ multiplex PCR; TCRdb holds only in-frame clones, not every one. The sample holds around 100,000 clones, 95% seen once. The clonotype comes from a human donor in good health. The sample was T cells isolated from PBMCs. The chain joins TRBV6-5 to TRBJ2-3, with 7 bases that match TRBD2. The CDR3 nucleotides read TGTGCCAGCAGCCTTACTAGCGGCACAGATACGCAGTATTTT. Protein: CASSLTSGTDTQYF.